This TCR beta chain was sequenced in a study of cytomegalovirus exposure and HLA in healthy donors (dated by TCRdb to 2016 to 2017). With respect to the entire study: An earlier analysis of several hundred of the donors reported 276 Gb of sequence data and 90 million to 120 million unique TCR beta sequences obtained from about 180 million T cells. About 300 gigabases of sequencing data and roughly 90 million unique TCR sequences were included in an early release covering about 700 HLA-typed donors. Of the 300 to 500 genotyped donors, 70% to 90% were placed in the genetic ancestry cluster associated with self-reported Caucasian donors. The aim of the study was to test whether cataloging public T cell receptors could identify signatures of past pathogen exposure. The study used immunosequencing to profile the T cell repertoires of some 600 subjects and linked those repertoires to cytomegalovirus serostatus. Along with the approximately 670-subject first cohort, a separate validation cohort of over 90 different subjects was used. The study combined high-throughput TCR immunosequencing, statistical association of individual TCRs with disease status, and machine learning to predict cytomegalovirus infection status. In a later analysis, previously published TCR beta repertoires from more than 500 donors were re-analyzed and high-resolution HLA genotyping was added so that TCR occurrence patterns could be studied. The later analysis used no new phenotypic data to find candidate immune exposures, relying instead on TCR beta sequences and their occurrence across donors. To decide whether each TCR beta V gene segment behaved as functional or pseudogenic, an earlier analysis of fewer than 750 of the donors relied on high-throughput TCR beta sequencing. Donor age, sex, ethnicity and CMV serostatus were compiled together with the repertoire data. A later genetic analysis took genome-wide SNP genotypes for about 55% of the roughly 670 donors and used that subset as a discovery cohort. All discovery cohort repertoires had been generated using a single sequencing platform. HLA typing covered class I and class II loci at four-digit resolution. The number of donors typed differed by locus, with about 629-630 for A, B, C, DRB1 and DQB1, roughly 520 for DQA1, about 610 for DPA1, and around 460 for DPB1. Five DR-DQ haplotypes were treated as single units for association and clustering because of strong linkage in the cohort. Across approximately 400 genotyped donors of the cohort, an average of about 240,000 unique TCR beta nucleotide sequences per donor were sequenced, and about a sixth of those sequences were non-productive. Results the study describes overall, beyond this receptor: According to a later analysis, TCR association rates differed among HLA loci, with DRB1 alleles showing the most associated TCRs and HLA-C alleles showing the fewest. A later analysis reported that several top co-occurrence clusters appeared linked to parvovirus B19, influenza, CMV and Epstein-Barr virus. A further reported finding was that TCR beta sequences accurately predicted the HLA-A and HLA-B alleles for most subjects in the first cohort. When HLA alleles, especially DR and DQ, strongly co-occurred, TCR associations were difficult to assign to individual alleles. The only immune exposure information available for the cohort was CMV serostatus. In this cohort, only TCR beta chains were sequenced, and detectable features were limited by the absence of alpha or paired-chain data. V-gene and J-gene trimming of TCR beta chains was associated with a missense DCLRE1C variant in a later genetic analysis, and the association was replicated in an independent cohort. A later analysis found that HLA-associated TCR beta chains were more clonally expanded and had lower generation probabilities than equally common non-associated chains. It was suggested by the authors that the approach could potentially be generalized to other disease states and immunological phenotypes. Linkage disequilibrium might explain the correlated functional status among segregating V segments, but an unknown experimental factor could not be excluded. According to a later genetic analysis, donors in an Asian-associated ancestry cluster had fewer N-insertions in productive TCRs than the approximately 630-donor mean. Fewer than 20 rarely observed V segments, including chromosome 9 orphons, were excluded from the earlier analysis of a few hundred of the donors because counts were too low. In the study, roughly 160 TCR beta chains were listed as associated with cytomegalovirus. Most CMV-associated TCR beta chains appeared to be HLA-restricted in a later analysis, and the HLA associations seemed to be driven largely by CMV exposure. Because the 87-base-pair reads could not distinguish some IMGT-functional V segments, including TRBV6-2 and TRBV6-3, those segments were excluded. A group of highly shared sequence variants was considered likely to be a technical artifact of the sequencing pipeline. Specific HLA alleles were associated with more than 15,000 TCR beta sequences at a false discovery rate of 0.05 in a later analysis. A few of the identified cytomegalovirus-associated TCR beta chains were confirmed in vitro to be specific for cytomegalovirus antigens. The presence/absence analyses assumed that sequencing depth was roughly uniform across donors, and that assumption may not be true. Because some donors lacked HLA typing at each locus, the association tests relied only on the typed subset. Cytomegalovirus status was reported to be diagnosed by the classifier with high specificity and sensitivity in both the original and validation cohorts. Broadly in line with IMGT annotations, most TCR beta V segments showed up in productive rearrangements about 90% or about 30% of the time in an earlier analysis of several hundred of the donors. Most TCR sequences were observed very rarely across donors, whereas some public TCRs were present in many individuals.

The cohort comprised fewer than 700 healthy bone marrow donors. At the time of sampling, every cohort member was nominally healthy, though immune exposures that went unrecorded were likely present. The donor was CMV seronegative and belonged to the group of around 350 seronegative cohort members. A peripheral blood sample was collected from each donor, and TCR beta sequencing was performed on peripheral blood mononuclear cells. Genomic DNA was extracted from the blood cell samples with the Qiagen DNeasy Blood Extraction Kit. From the cysteine up to the phenylalanine, the CDR3 has a length of 15 residues. CDR3 DNA is the only sequence kept; it has 45 bases, read in frame from the first base. The V and J ends are trimmed by 7 bases and 1 base, leaving 15 bases between them. As encoded in the germline V gene, CDR1 is SGHRS while CDR2 is YFSETQ. Libraries came from the immunoSEQ multiplex PCR assay. A mixture of 60 forward primers for TCR Vbeta segments and 13 reverse primers for TCR Jbeta segments was used in the multiplex PCR. A multiplex PCR assay on genomic DNA amplified the CDR3 region of rearranged TCR beta genes. Amplified TCR beta libraries were sequenced as 87-base-pair reads on the Illumina HiSeq System. As for how the authors treated the data: In a later analysis, approximately 74 million unique TCR beta chains were counted across the 666 repertoires, and roughly 10 million of these chains were shared by at least two donors. Raw reads were error-corrected and collapsed into unique sequences with a nearest-neighbor algorithm that merged closely related sequences to remove PCR and sequencing errors. To assign V, D and J gene segments, CDR3 sequences were aligned to IMGT reference sequences. For a sequence to be retained, a match of at least six nucleotides was required to both a V gene segment and a J gene segment. A rearrangement counted as productive if the CDR3 had no stop codons and remained in frame with V and J, and every other rearrangement counted as non-productive. Following IMGT convention, CDR3 was defined as the stretch from the second conserved V-encoded cysteine to the conserved J-encoded phenylalanine. In an earlier analysis of just under 600 of the donors, sequences lacking an unambiguous match to a single V gene segment were excluded. An earlier analysis of over 450 of the donors classified V segments as functional when productive rearrangements were above 56.7% and as segregating when the standard deviation between donors was above 5%. A statistical classification framework was developed to diagnose cytomegalovirus status using the catalog of TCR beta chain sequences. In a later analysis, TCR nucleotide sequences were compared against IMGT/GENE-DB human TR gene sequences so that V and J genes could be assigned. In a later analysis, CDR3 sequences and most-parsimonious VDJ recombination scenarios were assigned using the TCRdist pipeline. In a later analysis, every TCR beta chain was defined by the combination of its CDR3 amino acid sequence and its V-gene family, and reads without a unique V-gene family were dropped. In a later analysis, 450 to 600 highly shared, low-generation-probability nucleotide sequences were removed to address suspected cross-contamination and a sequencing artifact. In a later analysis, a clonal expansion index was calculated for each public chain from normalized within-repertoire ranks of inferred template counts. A later analysis computed generation probabilities with a VDJ recombination model fitted to out-of-frame rearrangements, and checked the results against IGoR. In a later analysis, TCR-TCR, TCR-HLA and TCR-CMV co-occurrence was scored with hypergeometric tests, and a repertoire-size bias correction was applied to TCR pairs. False discovery rates were estimated in a later analysis by permuting HLA or CMV assignments 20 times. In a later analysis, co-occurring TCRs were grouped using DBSCAN, and TCRdist sequence similarity was added for clustering within HLA-allele-positive subsets. Repertoires with fewer than 30,000 or more than 120,000 public chains, plus five repertoires with anomalous nucleotide sharing, were excluded from co-occurrence clustering. The source is immuneACCESS, and TCRdb retained only in-frame sequences with V and J called. Part of the clones is not carried over; for the studies checked, unresolved V genes explain less than half of this, and the remainder is unexplained. That table furnishes V, J and clone size, whereas the DNA furnished D and trimming. The sample contains around 150,000 clones, roughly 80% of them found a single time. The ten biggest clones cover 2% to 2.5% of the sample.

For this clone: Its antigen is currently not known. Base qualities are not recorded, but no much larger clone differs from it by a single base.

The chain is assembled from TRBV5-1 and TRBJ2-1; the D gene is possibly TRBD2, with 5 bases matching. Sequenced sample: PBMCs. The receptor was derived from a female donor in good health and CMV-seronegative. The DNA reads as follows: TGCGCCAGCGGATTTCAGGAGGTTTCCTACAATGAGCAGTTCTTC. It translates to CASGFQEVSYNEQFF.